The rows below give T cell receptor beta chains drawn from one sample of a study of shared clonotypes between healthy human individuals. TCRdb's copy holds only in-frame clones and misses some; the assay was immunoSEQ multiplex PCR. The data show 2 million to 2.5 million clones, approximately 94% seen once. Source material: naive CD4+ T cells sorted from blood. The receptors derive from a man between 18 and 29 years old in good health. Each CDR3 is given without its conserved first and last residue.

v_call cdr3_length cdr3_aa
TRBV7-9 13 ASSLQPGSGNTIY
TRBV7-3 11 ASSFGPDQPQH
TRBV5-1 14 ASSYRLASNQETQY
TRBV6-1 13 ASRHAGANTGELF
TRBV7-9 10 ASSSLSYEQY
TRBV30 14 AWSKGLAGATDTQY
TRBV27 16 AILHLNGGTGGSGELF
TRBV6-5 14 ASSYSGGAGTGELF
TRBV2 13 ASTLTGGGEETQY
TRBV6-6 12 ASSYPFGGYEQY
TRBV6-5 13 ASSYSNSFGSPLH
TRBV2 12 ASQIRDINTEAF
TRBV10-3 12 AISGQGGNTEAF
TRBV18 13 ASSVAGVNTDTQY
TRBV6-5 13 ASSYSGAVNEKLF